Below, 13 T cell receptor beta chains from the same sample are listed, as sequenced in a study of T cell responses to AZD1222 COVID-19 vaccine. Sequenced by immunoSEQ multiplex PCR; TCRdb stores in-frame clones only, minus some. The table records roughly 120,000 clones, 70% to 90% of them present only once. Sequenced here: peripheral blood, sampled on day 0 of MenACWY control vaccination. The receptors were sampled from an adult in good health.

This sequence joins TRBV4-1 and TRBJ2-7, with 11 bases lining up with TRBD1. The CDR3 has 15 residues. V trimming: 6 bases; J trimming: 3 bases; junction bases outside the gene matches: 7. CDR1 MGHRA and CDR2 YSYEKL come from the germline V gene. CDR3 DNA sequence: TGCGCCAGCAGGCCTTCCGGGACAGGGGGCTACGAGCAGTACTTC. This encodes CASRPSGTGGYEQYF.

This rearrangement joins TRBV3-1 (or the pseudogene TRBV3-2) to TRBJ2-5, with 7 bases aligning to TRBD1. The CDR3 consists of 13 residues. V trimming: 3 bases; J trimming: 4 bases; junction bases outside the gene matches: 2. CDR1 is LGHDT and CDR2 is YNNKEL in the germline V gene (reference sequence). The CDR3 loop reads CASSHRQGETQYF. Written as DNA, the CDR3 is TGTGCCAGCAGCCACCGACAGGGAGAGACCCAGTACTTC.

This chain uses TRBV2 with TRBJ1-1, with D possibly being TRBD1 (5 bases). Trimming left V 4 bases short and J 5 bases short, with 11 bases between. Germline assignment: CDR1 SNHLY and CDR2 FYNNEI. This CDR3 has 13 residues. CDR3 sequence: CASSAGKWTEAFF. CDR3 nucleotide sequence: TGTGCCAGCAGTGCAGGGAAGTGGACTGAAGCTTTCTTT.

The rearrangement joins TRBV4-3 to TRBJ2-2; D remains unclear. Germline CDR1 reads LGHNA; CDR2 reads YSLEER. The ends were cut back, 0 bases at V and 7 bases at J, with 24 bases in the middle. The CDR3 is 19 amino acids. The CDR3 nucleotides read TGCGCCAGCAGCCAAGAATCAGTCGCCTTGCCCGGGTGGGGCGGGGAGCTGTTTTTT. It codes for CASSQESVALPGWGGELFF.

The J gene is TRBJ1-5, the V gene TRBV2; no firm D call. Germline-derived CDR1 and CDR2 are SNHLY and FYNNEI. The CDR3 is 15 residues long. V gave up 4 bases and J gave up 2 bases, with 12 bases separating them. CDR3: CASSGLGLGNQPQHF. CDR3 in DNA: TGTGCCAGCAGTGGTTTGGGGTTGGGCAATCAGCCCCAGCATTTT.

A single count supports this clone. The CDR3 region is CASSSAGRGDYSPLHF. CDR3 nucleotides: TGTGCCAGCAGCTCCGCGGGCAGGGGAGATTATTCACCCCTCCACTTT. The genes are TRBV5-6 and TRBJ1-6; weak D call: TRBD1 (6 bases). Per germline, CDR1 SGHDT and CDR2 YYEEEE. Trimming took off 3 bases at V and 8 bases at J, with 18 bases between the two ends. The CDR3 is 16 amino acids.

The V call is TRBV6-2 or TRBV6-3, the J call TRBJ2-7; perhaps TRBD1 as D (6 bases). The V end lost 2 bases, the J end lost 5 bases, and 16 bases lay between the germline ends. In germline, CDR1 is MNHEY, CDR2 SVGEGT. CDR3 length: 15 residues. The CDR3 nucleotides are TGTGCCAGCAGTTACCCGACAGGACGTGTGAACGAGCAGTACTTC. It codes for CASSYPTGRVNEQYF.

This clone came up once. The chain is built from TRBV7-2 and TRBJ1-5; D uncertain. Germline CDR1 reads SGHTA; CDR2 reads FQGNSA. This CDR3 comprises 15 residues. V shed 1 base and J shed 5 bases, with 12 bases lying between them. CDR3 DNA: TGTGCCAGCAGCTTAGGGGGAGTCTTGTATCAGCCCCAGCATTTT. It specifies CASSLGGVLYQPQHF.

The chain carries TRBV3-1 (or the pseudogene TRBV3-2) and TRBJ1-2, with 8 bases identical to TRBD1. The germline CDR1 and CDR2 sequences are LGHDT and YNNKEL (reference sequence). With V trimmed by 1 base and J by 4 bases, 5 bases remained unmatched. The CDR3 totals 15 residues. The CDR3 spells CASSQGPGGFYGYTF. The CDR3 nucleotides are TGTGCCAGCAGCCAAGGCCCAGGGGGCTTCTATGGCTACACCTTC.

This clone appeared once. This chain connects TRBV28 to TRBJ1-2; 8 positions agree with TRBD1. Losses at the gene ends were 11 bases for V and 8 bases for J; bases not matched to a gene: 10. Germline loops: CDR1 MDHEN, CDR2 SYDVKM. The CDR3 extends over 12 amino acids. CDR3 coding DNA: TGTGCCGGTGGCAGGGGGCTCCAAGGCTACACCTTC. This codes for CAGGRGLQGYTF.

The rearrangement uses TRBV3-1 (or the pseudogene TRBV3-2) and TRBJ2-7; D not certain. Trimming removed 4 bases from V and 0 bases from J, with 7 bases in between. The CDR3 has 13 residues. CDR1 is LGHDT and CDR2 is YNNKEL in the germline V gene (reference sequence). CDR3 DNA sequence: TGTGCCAGCAGCCGAGGAAGCTCCTACGAGCAGTACTTC. Protein sequence: CASSRGSSYEQYF.

The V call is TRBV12-5, the J call TRBJ2-3, with 13 bases matching TRBD2. From germline, CDR1 is LGHNT and CDR2 FRNRAP. Trimming cost V 4 bases and J 5 bases; bases outside gene matches: 6. The CDR3 length is 16 residues. The CDR3 sequence is CASGSTSGGLVDTQYF. In DNA form, the CDR3 reads TGTGCTAGTGGTTCGACTAGCGGGGGGCTGGTAGATACGCAGTATTTT.

J is TRBJ1-5 and V is TRBV5-1, with 9 bases that match TRBD1. CDR1 SGHRS and CDR2 YFSETQ come from the germline V gene. Trimming removed 4 bases from V and 0 bases from J; junction bases left unmatched: 8. The CDR3 has 17 amino acids. The CDR3 DNA is TGCGCCAGCAGCCCGGGACAGGGCCGGGGTAGCAATCAGCCCCAGCATTTT. Its protein is CASSPGQGRGSNQPQHF.